The clone carrying this T cell receptor beta chain has more than one count but fewer than ten. What it binds is unknown. The entry originates in a study of CD8 T cells in ankylosing spondylitis. Study results and caveats: Those disease-linked clones were CD8+; they were also relatively rare in peripheral blood. For ankylosing spondylitis blood, a TCR beta motif of seven to nine highly homologous variants appeared characteristic. Within matched ankylosing spondylitis synovial fluid, disease-linked clones were reportedly significantly enriched.

The CDR3 length is 15 residues. Germline V gives CDR1 LGHDT, CDR2 YNNKEL (reference sequence). The ends were cut back, 2 bases at V and 1 base at J, with 11 bases in the middle. Library preparation for TCR beta used quantitative 5'-RACE with molecular barcodes. Using its own MiXCR run on the 5' RACE reads, TCRdb lists one record per CDR3 protein. The sample lists nearly 350,000 distinct CDR3 sequences; 14% to 15% were seen once. The rearrangement joins TRBV3-1 to TRBJ1-1; no definite D call. The sample was blood, either unsorted or a sorted T cell fraction (not recorded which). The sequence was collected from a male donor with ankylosing spondylitis or in good health (not recorded which). CDR3 coding DNA: TGTGCCAGCAGCCAATTTTCGGTCGCGAACACTGAAGCTTTCTTT. It is translated as CASSQFSVANTEAFF.